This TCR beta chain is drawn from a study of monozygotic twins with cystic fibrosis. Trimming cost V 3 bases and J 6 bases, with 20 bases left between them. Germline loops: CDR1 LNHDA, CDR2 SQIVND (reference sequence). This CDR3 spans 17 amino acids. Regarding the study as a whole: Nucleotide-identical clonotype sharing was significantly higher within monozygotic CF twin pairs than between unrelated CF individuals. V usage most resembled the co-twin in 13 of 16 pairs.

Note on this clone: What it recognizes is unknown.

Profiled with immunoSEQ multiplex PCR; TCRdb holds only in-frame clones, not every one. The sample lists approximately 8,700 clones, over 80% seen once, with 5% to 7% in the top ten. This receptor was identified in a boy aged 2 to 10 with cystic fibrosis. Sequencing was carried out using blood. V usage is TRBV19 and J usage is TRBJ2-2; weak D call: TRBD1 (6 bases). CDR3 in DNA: TGTGCCAGTAGTATGGGATTAACGACAGGAAACCCCGGGGAGCTGTTTTTT. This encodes CASSMGLTTGNPGELFF.